What follows are 23 T cell receptor beta chains derived from one specimen sequenced in a study of T-cell reconstitution after alpha-beta-depleted transplantation in children. For TCRbeta, the library was prepared with unique molecular identifiers. TCRdb analysed the PCR reads with MiXCR anew, one entry per CDR3 protein. Seen here are around 440,000 distinct CDR3 sequences, roughly a tenth observed once, and the top ten hold about 2.1%. This specimen consisted of PBMCs, obtained before TCRalphabeta/CD19-depleted stem cell transplant. All receptors come from a child under 10 years old with inherited bone marrow failure, due to receive a stem cell transplant.

This clonotype was detected ten times or more. The rearrangement links TRBV7-9 to TRBJ2-7, with 10 bases fitting TRBD2. The CDR3 extends over 15 amino acids. The germline V gene encodes CDR1 SEHNR and CDR2 FQNEAQ (reference sequence). The V segment lost 7 bases and the J segment 3 bases; nucleotides outside the gene matches: 9. The chain's CDR3 is CASNEAGGPVYEQYF. The CDR3 DNA reads as TGTGCCAGCAACGAAGCGGGAGGGCCGGTCTACGAGCAGTACTTC.

This sequence joins TRBV13 and TRBJ2-1; tentatively, D is TRBD1 (5 bases). This CDR3 contains 17 residues. Trimming shortened V by 4 bases and J by 2 bases, and 18 bases separated the two germline ends. CDR1 is PRHDT and CDR2 is FYEKMQ in the germline V gene (reference sequence). The CDR3 bases are TGTGCCAGCAGCTCACCCCATCGACAGCGTCCCTACAATGAGCAGTTCTTC. Protein sequence: CASSSPHRQRPYNEQFF.

This clonotype was found many times. The chain uses TRBV5-1 and TRBJ1-1; D may be TRBD1 (6 bases). This CDR3 is built from 15 residues. Per the germline V gene, CDR1 is SGHRS and CDR2 is YFSETQ. V lost 4 bases and J 11 bases, leaving 24 bases between the germline ends. The CDR3 loop reads CASSMLQGGADVAFF. In DNA form, the CDR3 reads TGCGCCAGCAGCATGCTACAGGGAGGCGCAGATGTGGCTTTCTTT. The whole variable domain, remainder taken from reference TRBV5-1 and TRBJ1-1, is KAGVTQTPRYLIKTRGQQVTLSCSPISGHRSVSWYQQTPGQGLQFLFEYFSETQRNKGNFPGRFSGRQFSNSRSEMNVSTLELGDSALYLCASSMLQGGADVAFFGQGTRLTVV.

This clonotype was seen at least ten times. The J gene is TRBJ2-4, the V gene TRBV3-1; unclear D gene. V was cut by 8 bases and J by 1 base, with 9 bases left in between. CDR1 and CDR2 from the germline V gene are LGHDT and YNNKEL (reference sequence). CDR3 size: 13 residues. Written as DNA, the CDR3 is TGTGCCAGCGGAGAAACGGCCAAAAACATTCAGTACTTC. This sequence encodes CASGETAKNIQYF.

This clonotype was detected ten times or more. The chain is built from TRBV4-2 and TRBJ2-5; D remains unclear. This CDR3 is 16 amino acids long. Germline V gene sequence: CDR1 LGHNA, CDR2 YNFKEQ. Trimming pared 0 bases from V and 1 base from J, leaving 12 bases between. The CDR3 DNA sequence: TGTGCCAGCAGCCAAGATCGATCGGGCCGCCAAGAGACCCAGTACTTC. Protein sequence: CASSQDRSGRQETQYF.

This clonotype was detected ten times or more. The V and J genes are TRBV7-2 and TRBJ2-4, with TRBD2 identical over 7 bases. Germline assignment: CDR1 SGHTA and CDR2 FQGNSA. CDR3 length: 15 residues. Germline trimming cut 6 bases from V and 1 base from J; bases unmatched to any gene: 6. CDR3 DNA: TGTGCCAGCAGTTTTCTCGGGAGGGCCAAAAACATTCAGTACTTC. As protein: CASSFLGRAKNIQYF.

At least ten counts were recorded for this clonotype. The chain is built from TRBV7-2 and TRBJ1-4; tentatively, D is TRBD1 (6 bases). Trimming shortened V by 8 bases and J by 3 bases, and 16 bases separated the two germline ends. The CDR3 has 15 residues. Germline loops: CDR1 SGHTA, CDR2 FQGNSA. DNA of the CDR3: TGTGCCAGCCGAGGGGGGGTGGGGGCTAATGAAAAACTGTTTTTT. Its protein is CASRGGVGANEKLFF.

This clonotype was counted many times. The chain is built from TRBV30 and TRBJ2-7; no reliable D call. Germline loops: CDR1 GTSNPN, CDR2 SVGIG (reference sequence). V lost 3 bases, J lost 5 bases, and 11 bases lay in between. The CDR3 is 12 residues long. The CDR3 DNA reads as TGTGCCTGGAGCCTTGGGTCCCACGAGCAGTACTTC. It yields the protein CAWSLGSHEQYF.

To note about this clonotype: Since a much larger clone is just one base distant, this may be a read error. This chain joins TRBV2 and TRBJ2-7, with D perhaps matching TRBD1 or TRBD2 (5 bases each). Germline V lookup: CDR1 SNHLY, CDR2 FYNNEI. V was pared by 3 bases and J by 7 bases, with 13 bases between. The CDR3 has 13 amino acids. The CDR3 is CASSDTKGREQYF. The CDR3 nucleotides are TGTGCCAGCAGTGACACCAAGGGACGGGAGCAGTACTTC. Full variable domain (remainder filled in from reference TRBV2 and TRBJ2-7): EPEVTQTPSHQVTQMGQEVILRCVPISNHLYFYWYRQILGQKVEFLVSFYNNEISEKSEIFDDQFSVERPDGSNFTLKIRSTKLEDSAMYFCASSDTKGREQYFGPGTRLTVT.

This clonotype has a count of ten or more. The genes are TRBV10-3 and TRBJ2-5, with D possibly being TRBD2 (6 bases). Trimming took 3 bases from V and 2 from J, leaving 13 bases between them. This CDR3 spans 15 amino acids. CDR1 ENHRY and CDR2 SYGVKD come from the germline V gene. CDR3 region: CAISDLGSGQETQYF. The CDR3 DNA reads TGTGCCATCAGTGACCTGGGAAGCGGGCAAGAGACCCAGTACTTC.

The table lists this clonotype with many counts. CDR3 amino acids: CSARLGNRDEQYF. CDR3 coding DNA: TGCAGTGCTAGACTGGGAAATAGGGACGAGCAGTACTTC. The V and J genes are TRBV20-1 and TRBJ2-7; D is unclear. The V and J ends lost 2 bases and 5 bases respectively, with 13 bases between them. CDR1 and CDR2 from the germline V gene are DFQATT and SNEGSKA (reference sequence). The CDR3 runs 13 residues.

This chain connects TRBV24-1 to TRBJ2-1; 12 positions match TRBD2. From germline, CDR1 is KGHDR and CDR2 SFDVKD. This CDR3 comprises 16 residues. Losses at the gene ends were 3 bases for V and 8 bases for J; bases not matched to a gene: 7. The CDR3 protein is CATSDPRTSGKDEQFF. The CDR3 coding sequence is TGTGCCACCAGTGATCCCCGGACTAGCGGGAAAGATGAGCAGTTCTTC.

This clonotype was seen at least ten times. V gene TRBV7-9 combines with J gene TRBJ1-1, with 8 bases aligning to TRBD1. With V trimmed by 4 bases and J by 11 bases, 9 bases remained unmatched. The CDR3 is 13 amino acids. CDR1 SEHNR and CDR2 FQNEAQ come from the germline V gene (reference sequence). CDR3 in amino acids: CASSSGPDRAAFF. The CDR3 bases are TGTGCCAGCAGCTCCGGCCCGGACAGGGCTGCTTTCTTT.

This clonotype has just a few counts. The chain joins TRBV27 to TRBJ2-1; perhaps TRBD2 as D (5 bases). V was clipped by 5 bases and J by 4 bases, with 12 bases between them. In germline, CDR1 is MNHEY, CDR2 SMNVEV (reference sequence). The CDR3 is 14 residues long. This CDR3 is CASSPDYPYNEQFF. CDR3 DNA: TGTGCCAGCAGTCCCGACTACCCGTACAATGAGCAGTTCTTC.

This clonotype was seen many times. This rearrangement joins TRBV4-3 to TRBJ2-2; D may be TRBD1 or TRBD2 (5 bases each). The V end was cut by 3 bases, the J end by 3 bases, with 17 bases between. CDR3 size: 17 residues. CDR1 and CDR2 from the germline V gene are LGHNA and YSLEER. The CDR3 loop reads CASSQPGESTDTGELFF. The CDR3 region has the DNA TGCGCCAGCAGCCAGCCCGGGGAGTCGACAGACACCGGGGAGCTGTTTTTT.

This clonotype was observed a few times. The chain is built from TRBV20-1 and TRBJ1-5, with D maybe TRBD1 (6 bases). The CDR3 consists of 15 residues. The germline V gene has CDR1 DFQATT and CDR2 SNEGSKA (reference sequence). V was trimmed by 5 bases and J by 4 bases, leaving 18 bases between them. In DNA, the CDR3 is TGCAGTGCTCCCCCAGGCAGGGGACCTAATCAGCCCCAGCATTTT. Residues: CSAPPGRGPNQPQHF.

This chain uses TRBV7-6 with TRBJ2-2; 11 bases agree with TRBD2. Germline trimming cut 5 bases from V and 5 bases from J; bases unmatched to any gene: 13. CDR1 and CDR2 from the germline V gene are SGHVS and FNYEAQ. The CDR3 covers 18 residues. The CDR3 sequence: CASSPQLAGASSTGELFF. CDR3 nucleotides: TGTGCCAGCAGCCCCCAACTAGCGGGAGCCAGTAGTACCGGGGAGCTGTTTTTT.

This clonotype has at least ten counts. The V and J genes are TRBV25-1 and TRBJ2-1; 11 bases align to TRBD2. The CDR3 has 15 amino acids. The V segment lost 3 bases and the J segment 7 bases; nucleotides outside the gene matches: 5. In germline, CDR1 is MGHDK, CDR2 SYGVNS. CDR3 in DNA: TGTGCCAGCAGTGATAGCGGGAGGGCCGGTAATGAGCAGTTCTTC. It yields the protein CASSDSGRAGNEQFF. Full variable domain (missing parts from reference TRBV25-1 and TRBJ2-1): EADIYQTPRYLVIGTGKKITLECSQTMGHDKMYWYQQDPGMELHLIHYSYGVNSTEKGDLSSESTVSRIRTEHFPLTLESARPSHTSQYLCASSDSGRAGNEQFFGPGTRLTVL.

This clonotype was seen a handful of times. V gene TRBV7-9 combines with J gene TRBJ2-2; 9 bases match TRBD2. This CDR3 is 17 amino acids long. CDR1 and CDR2 (germline): SEHNR, FQNEAQ (reference sequence). The J segment lost 8 bases and the V segment lost 0 bases, leaving 10 bases of the junction unmatched. CDR3 protein: CASSLAVIAGVSGELFF. The DNA for the CDR3 is TGTGCCAGCAGCTTAGCGGTGATAGCGGGAGTTTCGGGGGAGCTGTTTTTT. The variable domain in full, completed from reference TRBV7-9 and TRBJ2-2, reads DTGVSQNPRHKITKRGQNVTFRCDPISEHNRLYWYRQTLGQGPEFLTYFQNEAQLEKSRLLSDRFSAERPKGSFSTLEIQRTEQGDSAMYLCASSLAVIAGVSGELFFGEGSRLTVL.

Ten or more counts support this clonotype. The J gene is TRBJ2-1, the V gene TRBV11-2, with 12 bases aligning to TRBD2. Germline-derived CDR1 and CDR2 are SGHAT and FQNNGV. CDR3 size: 15 residues. With V trimmed by 0 bases and J by 9 bases, 3 bases remained unmatched. The CDR3 spells CASSLETSGSPEQFF. CDR3 bases: TGTGCCAGCAGCTTAGAGACTAGCGGGAGTCCTGAGCAGTTCTTC.

This clonotype was observed a handful of times. The chain employs TRBV27 and TRBJ2-1; 9 nucleotides match TRBD2. CDR3 length equals 19 residues. From germline, CDR1 is MNHEY and CDR2 SMNVEV (reference sequence). Trimming at V came to 3 bases and at J to 2 bases, leaving 14 bases not matched to a gene. The CDR3, as DNA: TGTGCCAGCAGTTTCTCCGGTTGGGCGGGAGGGCCCCCCTACAATGAGCAGTTCTTC. Its translation is CASSFSGWAGGPPYNEQFF.

This clonotype was counted between two and nine times. The chain employs TRBV12-3 or TRBV12-4 and TRBJ2-3; D gene unclear. The CDR3 has 19 amino acids. Trimming took off 3 bases at V and 0 bases at J, with 22 bases between the two ends. The CDR3 region is CASSFPRHPRDSSTDTQYF. DNA for the CDR3: TGTGCCAGCAGTTTCCCGCGACACCCGCGAGATTCTAGCACAGATACGCAGTATTTT.

This clonotype was picked up many times. This sequence joins TRBV20-1 and TRBJ2-7; D is uncertain. Trimming shortened V by 5 bases and J by 3 bases, and 5 bases separated the two germline ends. The CDR3 covers 10 residues. The germline gives CDR1 DFQATT, CDR2 SNEGSKA (reference sequence). The CDR3 bases are TGCAGTGCTTTTAACTACGAGCAGTACTTC. As protein: CSAFNYEQYF.